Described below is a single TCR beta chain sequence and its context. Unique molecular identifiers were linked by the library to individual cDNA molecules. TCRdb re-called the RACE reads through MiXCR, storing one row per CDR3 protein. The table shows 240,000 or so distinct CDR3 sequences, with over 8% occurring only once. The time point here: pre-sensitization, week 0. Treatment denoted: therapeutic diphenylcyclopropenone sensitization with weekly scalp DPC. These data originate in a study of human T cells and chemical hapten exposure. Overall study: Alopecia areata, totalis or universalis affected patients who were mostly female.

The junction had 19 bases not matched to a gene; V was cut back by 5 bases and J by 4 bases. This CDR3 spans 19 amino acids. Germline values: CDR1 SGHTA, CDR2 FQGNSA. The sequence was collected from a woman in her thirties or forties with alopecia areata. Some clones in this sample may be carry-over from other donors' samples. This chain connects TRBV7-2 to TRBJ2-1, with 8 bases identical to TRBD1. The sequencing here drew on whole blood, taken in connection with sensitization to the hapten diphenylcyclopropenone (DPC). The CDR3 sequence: CASSAGRGQKGRSYNEQFF. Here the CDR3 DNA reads TGTGCCAGCAGCGCTGGCAGGGGGCAGAAGGGCCGGAGTTACAATGAGCAGTTCTTC. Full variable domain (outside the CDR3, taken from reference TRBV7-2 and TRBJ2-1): GAGVSQSPSNKVTEKGKDVELRCDPISGHTALYWYRQSLGQGLEFLIYFQGNSAPDKSGLPSDRFSAERTGGSVSTLTIQRTQQEDSAVYLCASSAGRGQKGRSYNEQFFGPGTRLTVL.